These 20 T cell receptor beta chains share one sample of origin, sequenced in a study of T cell responses to AZD1222 COVID-19 vaccine. The repertoire was sequenced with immunoSEQ multiplex PCR; TCRdb's copy has only in-frame clones and lacks some. Seen here are about 150,000 clones, approximately 90% observed once, and the top ten hold more than 1.3%. This specimen consisted of peripheral blood, obtained on day 0 of AZD1222 vaccination. Every receptor here comes from an adult in good health.

The chain's CDR3 is CASSLDGPRTPKNIQYF. DNA for the CDR3: TGTGCCAGCAGCTTAGATGGGCCGAGAACACCCAAAAACATTCAGTACTTC. V usage is TRBV11-3 and J usage is TRBJ2-4, with unresolved D. Looked up from germline, CDR1 is SGHNT and CDR2 is YENEEA. This CDR3 region has 17 residues. Trimming stripped 0 bases from V and 2 bases from J, with 14 bases between.

The V and J genes are TRBV29-1 and TRBJ2-7; TRBD2 matches at 9 bases. CDR1 is SQVTM, CDR2 ANQGSEA, per germline. J was trimmed by 2 bases and V by 7 bases; bases with no gene match: 12. The CDR3 length is 15 residues. Written as DNA, the CDR3 is TGCAGCGCTTCCCCGAATAGCGGGGGCACCTACGAGCAGTACTTC. As protein: CSASPNSGGTYEQYF.

V and J are TRBV7-2 and TRBJ1-1; D is ambiguous. The germline V and J ends were trimmed by 1 base and 11 bases, with 17 bases remaining between them. Germline V lookup: CDR1 SGHTA, CDR2 FQGNSA. The CDR3 length is 14 residues. CDR3 nucleotide sequence: TGTGCCAGCAGCTTAGACGGGGTTCGGCTGGGGGCTTTCTTT. Protein: CASSLDGVRLGAFF.

This chain uses TRBV7-3 with TRBJ2-5; D unclear. This CDR3 region has 13 residues. CDR1 SGHTA and CDR2 FQGTGA come from the germline V gene. V gave up 1 base and J gave up 3 bases, with 6 bases separating them. The CDR3 DNA is TGTGCCAGCAGCTTAAGGCAGGAAGAGACCCAGTACTTC. This translates into CASSLRQEETQYF.

About this clone itself: The same CDR3 can be traced to other DNA sequences in this sample. The chain carries TRBV27 and TRBJ2-3, with D hard to call. The CDR3 consists of 13 residues. CDR1 and CDR2 from the germline V gene are MNHEY and SMNVEV (reference sequence). With 5 bases removed from V and 1 base from J, the gap between germline ends came to 7 bases. Written as DNA, the CDR3 is TGTGCCAGCAGTCCCACTCGCACAGATACGCAGTATTTT. Translation: CASSPTRTDTQYF.

This chain links TRBV27 with TRBJ2-1; possibly TRBD2 for D (7 bases). Germline CDR1 reads MNHEY; CDR2 reads SMNVEV (reference sequence). V was pared by 3 bases and J by 3 bases, with 12 bases between. CDR3 length: 15 amino acids. CDR3 sequence reads: CASSLGGPRYNEQFF. The CDR3 DNA reads TGTGCCAGCAGTTTGGGGGGGCCTCGCTACAATGAGCAGTTCTTC.

The rearrangement uses TRBV5-1 and TRBJ2-7; possibly TRBD1 or TRBD2 for D (5 bases each). CDR1 SGHRS and CDR2 YFSETQ come from the germline V gene. The V end was cut by 3 bases, the J end by 1 base, with 14 bases between. The CDR3 spans 15 residues. This chain's CDR3 is CASSYGGARSYEQYF. The CDR3 DNA reads TGCGCCAGCAGCTATGGGGGTGCACGATCCTACGAGCAGTACTTC.

The chain carries TRBV10-3 and TRBJ1-2, with TRBD1 matching 10 bases. The germline V gene encodes CDR1 ENHRY and CDR2 SYGVKD. V gave up 3 bases and J gave up 6 bases; unmatched junction bases: 4. CDR3 length equals 14 residues. CDR3 nucleotides: TGTGCCATCAGTGAACCCGGGACAGGGGATGGCTACACCTTC. Its protein product is CAISEPGTGDGYTF.

The V call is TRBV5-1, the J call TRBJ1-1, with 7 bases lining up with TRBD1. After removal of 6 bases from V and 7 bases from J, the junction contained 15 bases not matched to a gene. This CDR3 is built from 15 residues. Per the germline V gene, CDR1 is SGHRS and CDR2 is YFSETQ. The CDR3 here is CASTPAGGGSYEAFF. The CDR3 DNA reads TGCGCCAGCACCCCAGCAGGGGGAGGGTCATATGAAGCTTTCTTT.

The genes are TRBV7-8 and TRBJ1-1; D remains unclear. The CDR3 is made up of 14 amino acids. Germline CDR1 reads SGHVS; CDR2 reads FQNEAQ. The germline V and J ends were trimmed by 5 bases and 0 bases, with 10 bases remaining between them. CDR3 DNA sequence: TGTGCCAGCAGCCCGGCTGGGGTGAACACTGAAGCTTTCTTT. This codes for CASSPAGVNTEAFF.

The CDR3: CASSFGTGYNEQFF. In DNA form, the CDR3 reads TGTGCCAGCAGCTTCGGGACGGGATACAATGAGCAGTTCTTC. The chain combines TRBV7-2 with TRBJ2-1; D may be TRBD1 or TRBD2 (5 bases each). In germline, CDR1 is SGHTA, CDR2 FQGNSA. The CDR3 loop spans 14 amino acids. The V end was cut by 3 bases, the J end by 4 bases, with 10 bases between.

The chain employs TRBV18 and TRBJ1-4; the D is unclear. This CDR3 region has 16 residues. Germline lookup yields CDR1 KGHSH and CDR2 LQKENI. Trimming shortened V by 3 bases and J by 4 bases, and 15 bases separated the two germline ends. The CDR3 here is CASSPPVGSVNEKLFF. CDR3 DNA sequence: TGTGCCAGCTCACCCCCGGTGGGGTCAGTTAATGAAAAACTGTTTTTT.

This chain uses TRBV9 with TRBJ2-6, with 9 bases lining up with TRBD1. The CDR3 extends over 18 amino acids. Germline V gene lookup returns CDR1 SGDLS and CDR2 YYNGEE. V lost 3 bases, J lost 0 bases, and 7 bases stayed unmatched. CDR3 loop: CASSAYPGQGSGANVLTF. The CDR3, as DNA: TGTGCCAGCAGCGCCTATCCGGGACAGGGCTCTGGGGCCAACGTCCTGACTTTC.

CDR3 region: CAIKGQSNEKLFF. CDR3 in DNA: TGTGCCATCAAAGGACAGTCTAATGAAAAACTGTTTTTT. The chain recombines TRBV10-3 with TRBJ1-4, with D possibly being TRBD1 (6 bases). Per germline, CDR1 ENHRY and CDR2 SYGVKD. V gave up 7 bases and J gave up 3 bases, with 9 bases separating them. This CDR3 is built from 13 residues.

The chain joins TRBV6-2 or TRBV6-3 to TRBJ1-2, with D perhaps matching TRBD1 (6 bases). The CDR3 totals 15 residues. Trimming took 3 bases from V and 6 from J, leaving 17 bases between them. Germline V gene data show CDR1 as MNHEY and CDR2 as SVGEGT. This chain's CDR3 is CASSYSLVTGNGYTF. CDR3 bases: TGTGCCAGCAGTTATTCCCTCGTAACAGGGAATGGCTACACCTTC.

The rearrangement uses TRBV5-1 and TRBJ1-1, with TRBD1 as a possible D gene (5 bases). The CDR3 contains 15 residues. Germline lookup yields CDR1 SGHRS and CDR2 YFSETQ. V shed 4 bases and J shed 6 bases, with 19 bases lying between them. This CDR3 reads CASSGLTGVFSEAFF. The CDR3 nucleotides are TGCGCCAGCAGCGGGCTGACGGGGGTTTTCTCTGAAGCTTTCTTT.

The chain employs TRBV11-2 and TRBJ1-1, with TRBD1 identical over 7 bases. Germline V gene lookup returns CDR1 SGHAT and CDR2 FQNNGV. V was clipped by 4 bases and J by 5 bases; unmatched bases: 7. The CDR3 sequence is 14 residues long. The CDR3 here is CASSSTGLGTEAFF. As DNA, the CDR3 is TGTGCCAGCAGCTCGACAGGGTTGGGGACTGAAGCTTTCTTT.

This clone was seen just once. The chain employs TRBV7-2 and TRBJ1-1; D gene uncertain. V was clipped by 5 bases and J by 7 bases, with 17 bases between them. Germline loops: CDR1 SGHTA, CDR2 FQGNSA. The CDR3 is made up of 14 amino acids. The CDR3 reads CASSPRGGRDEAFF. DNA for the CDR3: TGTGCCAGCAGCCCCCGAGGAGGGAGGGATGAAGCTTTCTTT.

The chain joins TRBV7-8 to TRBJ2-2; no firm D call. With 2 bases removed from V and 6 bases from J, the gap between germline ends came to 4 bases. CDR1 is SGHVS and CDR2 is FQNEAQ in the germline V gene. CDR3 size: 12 residues. The CDR3 is CASSLTAGELFF. The CDR3 region has the DNA TGTGCCAGCAGCTTAACCGCCGGGGAGCTGTTTTTT.

The CDR3 bases are TGTGCCAGCAGTTACTGGGTCAGGGTAGACACCGGGGAGCTGTTTTTT. Translated: CASSYWVRVDTGELFF. This rearrangement joins TRBV6-5 to TRBJ2-2, with D possibly being TRBD1 (5 bases). Germline assignment: CDR1 MNHEY and CDR2 SVGAGI. Trimming pared 1 base from V and 3 bases from J, leaving 12 bases between. This CDR3 has 16 amino acids.